This TCR beta chain was identified during a study of cytotoxic CD8 clonotypes in ibrutinib-treated CLL. At the level of the study: Mean per-sample yields comprised 255,043 productive templates and tens of thousands of productive rearrangements. Notes on the study in general: The study found clonality rose at ibrutinib response, then fell toward baseline at progression.

Some clones are missing from TCRdb's copy, which holds only in-frame ones; the method was immunoSEQ multiplex PCR. This table holds 20,000 to 30,000 clones, about 67% found once. V was trimmed by 0 bases and J by 7 bases, leaving 11 bases between them. CDR1 and CDR2 (germline): SGHDT, YYEEEE. The CDR3 runs to 13 residues. Remarks on this clone: As yet, its antigen is unknown.

Material: PBMCs, obtained after 12 months of ibrutinib treatment. This receptor was obtained from a human donor with chronic lymphocytic leukemia. The chain has TRBV5-6 and TRBJ2-7; no reliable D call. CDR3 protein: CASSLGTNWEQYF. CDR3 DNA: TGTGCCAGCAGCTTGGGTACAAATTGGGAGCAGTACTTC.